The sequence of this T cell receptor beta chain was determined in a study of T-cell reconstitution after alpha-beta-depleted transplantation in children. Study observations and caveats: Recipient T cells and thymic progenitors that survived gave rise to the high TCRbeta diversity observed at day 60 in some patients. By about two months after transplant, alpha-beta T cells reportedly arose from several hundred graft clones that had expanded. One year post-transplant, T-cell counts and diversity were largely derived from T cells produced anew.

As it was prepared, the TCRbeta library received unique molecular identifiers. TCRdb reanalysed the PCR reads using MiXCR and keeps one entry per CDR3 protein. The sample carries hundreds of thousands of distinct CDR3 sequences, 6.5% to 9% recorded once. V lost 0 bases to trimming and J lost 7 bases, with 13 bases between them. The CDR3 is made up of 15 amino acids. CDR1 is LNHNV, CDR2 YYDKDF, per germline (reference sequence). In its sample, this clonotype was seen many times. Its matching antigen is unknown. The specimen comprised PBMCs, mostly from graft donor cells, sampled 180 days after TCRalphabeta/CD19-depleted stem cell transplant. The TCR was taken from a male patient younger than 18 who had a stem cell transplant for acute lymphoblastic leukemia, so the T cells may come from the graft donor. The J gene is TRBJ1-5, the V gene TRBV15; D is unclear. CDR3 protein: CATSRDLGKGQPQHF. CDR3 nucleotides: TGTGCCACCAGCAGAGATTTGGGGAAGGGACAGCCCCAGCATTTT.